The 10 T cell receptor beta chains given below trace back to one sample, sequenced in a study of CD8 T cells in Susac syndrome. The RNA input was 0.5 to 1 ug, and it was reverse transcribed with random hexamers. MiXCR, run by TCRdb on the immunoSEQ multiplex PCR reads, gives a single entry per CDR3 protein. The sample gives over 100,000 distinct CDR3 sequences, about 95% of which show up once; 0.096% is in the top ten. Sequenced input: CD4+ T cells from PBMCs. The receptors shown here come from a human donor in good health.

In DNA, the CDR3 is TGTGCCAGCAGCTTGGCCGGGGGACCGTACGTCGGGGAGCTGTTTTTT. It specifies CASSLAGGPYVGELFF. The chain is built from TRBV5-6 and TRBJ2-2; a possible D gene is TRBD2 (6 bases). The CDR3 is made up of 16 amino acids. Trimming cost V 0 bases and J 7 bases, with 16 bases left between them. Germline V lookup: CDR1 SGHDT, CDR2 YYEEEE.

The chain has TRBV27 and TRBJ1-1, with 7 bases fitting TRBD1. The J segment lost 10 bases and the V segment lost 3 bases, leaving 14 bases of the junction unmatched. Germline assignment: CDR1 MNHEY and CDR2 SMNVEV (reference sequence). The CDR3 runs 15 residues. The CDR3 sequence: CASSFYGQGGLGAFF. The DNA of the CDR3 is TGTGCCAGCAGTTTTTATGGGCAGGGGGGCTTGGGAGCTTTCTTT.

This clonotype was detected only once. The chain links TRBV2 to TRBJ2-7, with TRBD1 matching over 8 bases. Germline V gene sequence: CDR1 SNHLY, CDR2 FYNNEI. V shed 7 bases, J shed 6 bases, and the junction held 8 bases outside the gene matches. This CDR3 is built from 13 residues. CDR3 DNA sequence: TGTGCCAGCATCAGGGGGCCCAGGACCGAGCAGTACTTC. Protein: CASIRGPRTEQYF.

The V call is TRBV19, the J call TRBJ2-1; 11 nucleotides align to TRBD1. The CDR3 contains 15 residues. CDR1 is LNHDA and CDR2 is SQIVND in the germline V gene (reference sequence). J lost 7 bases, V lost 5 bases, and 7 bases had no gene match. CDR3 residues: CASSPGDRGRNEQFF. Here the CDR3 DNA reads TGTGCCAGTAGTCCGGGGGACAGGGGGAGGAATGAGCAGTTCTTC.

This chain links TRBV30 with TRBJ1-2; tentatively, D is TRBD1 (6 bases). V was clipped by 4 bases and J by 4 bases, with 10 bases between them. This CDR3 is built from 12 residues. The germline CDR1 and CDR2 sequences are GTSNPN and SVGIG (reference sequence). As DNA, the CDR3 is TGTGCCTGGAAAAGGACAGTCTATGGCTACACCTTC. This translates into CAWKRTVYGYTF.

The chain combines TRBV7-2 with TRBJ1-4; D not certain. Germline CDR1 SGHTA, CDR2 FQGNSA. Trimming shortened V by 2 bases and J by 1 base, and 5 bases separated the two germline ends. CDR3 length: 14 residues. The CDR3: CASSLQRTNEKLFF. The DNA of the CDR3 is TGTGCCAGCAGCTTACAGAGAACTAATGAAAAACTGTTTTTT.

V is TRBV28 and J is TRBJ2-5; D is unclear. CDR3 length equals 13 residues. The V and J ends lost 7 bases and 5 bases respectively, with 14 bases between them. The germline CDR1 and CDR2 sequences are MDHEN and SYDVKM. The CDR3 bases are TGTGCCAGCACTTTGCCAGGTCGGGAGACCCAGTACTTC. Encoded protein: CASTLPGRETQYF.

This clonotype was detected only once. This CDR3 is CASSSGSGTGGNQPQHF. The DNA of the CDR3 is TGTGCCAGCAGTTCGGGTTCCGGGACAGGGGGGAATCAGCCCCAGCATTTT. V gene TRBV12-3 or TRBV12-4 combines with J gene TRBJ1-5, with 11 bases that match TRBD1. This CDR3 comprises 17 residues. The trim removed 4 bases at V and 4 bases at J, leaving 9 bases unmatched.

The chain recombines TRBV19 with TRBJ1-2; 9 bases fit TRBD1. This CDR3 is built from 15 residues. Trimming took 6 bases from V and 5 from J; bases not matched to a gene: 10. Germline CDR1 and CDR2: LNHDA and SQIVND (reference sequence). CDR3 coding DNA: TGTGCCAGTAGCCACCGGACAGGGGACTCTTATGGCTACACCTTC. Translation: CASSHRTGDSYGYTF.

The gene calls are TRBV20-1 and TRBJ2-5; D is unclear. The CDR3 has 14 residues. Germline V gives CDR1 DFQATT, CDR2 SNEGSKA (reference sequence). V lost 5 bases, J lost 0 bases, and 13 bases lay in between. The CDR3 sequence: CSAPLRQYQETQYF. The CDR3 DNA is TGCAGTGCTCCCCTCCGGCAGTACCAAGAGACCCAGTACTTC.